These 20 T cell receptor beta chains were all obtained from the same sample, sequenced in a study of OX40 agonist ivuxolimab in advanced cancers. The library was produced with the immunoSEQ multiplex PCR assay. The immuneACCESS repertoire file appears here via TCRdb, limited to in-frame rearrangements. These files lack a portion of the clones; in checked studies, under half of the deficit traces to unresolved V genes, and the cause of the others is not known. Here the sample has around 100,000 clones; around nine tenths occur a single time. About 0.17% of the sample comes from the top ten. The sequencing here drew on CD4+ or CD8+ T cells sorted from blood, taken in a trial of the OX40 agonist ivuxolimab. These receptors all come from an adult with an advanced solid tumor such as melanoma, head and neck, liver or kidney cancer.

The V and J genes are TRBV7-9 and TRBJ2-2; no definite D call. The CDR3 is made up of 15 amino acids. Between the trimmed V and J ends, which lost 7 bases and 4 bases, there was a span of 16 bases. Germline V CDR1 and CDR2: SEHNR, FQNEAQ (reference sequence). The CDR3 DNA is TGTGCCAGCATCTACGACCCTAGACTCACCGGGGAGCTGTTTTTT. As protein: CASIYDPRLTGELFF. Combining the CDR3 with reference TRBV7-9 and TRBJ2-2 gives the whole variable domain DTGVSQNPRHKITKRGQNVTFRCDPISEHNRLYWYRQTLGQGPEFLTYFQNEAQLEKSRLLSDRFSAERPKGSFSTLEIQRTEQGDSAMYLCASIYDPRLTGELFFGEGSRLTVL.

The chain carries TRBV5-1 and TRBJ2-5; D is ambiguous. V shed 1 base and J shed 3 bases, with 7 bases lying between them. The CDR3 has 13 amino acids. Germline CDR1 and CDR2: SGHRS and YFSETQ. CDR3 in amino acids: CASSLIGKETQYF. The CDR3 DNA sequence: TGCGCCAGCAGCTTGATAGGCAAAGAGACCCAGTACTTC.

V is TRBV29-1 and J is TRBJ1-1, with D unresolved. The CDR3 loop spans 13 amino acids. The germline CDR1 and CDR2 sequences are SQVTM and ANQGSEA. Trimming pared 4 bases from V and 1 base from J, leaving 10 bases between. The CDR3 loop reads CSVVRWGNTEAFF. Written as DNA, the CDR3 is TGCAGCGTTGTTCGGTGGGGGAACACTGAAGCTTTCTTT.

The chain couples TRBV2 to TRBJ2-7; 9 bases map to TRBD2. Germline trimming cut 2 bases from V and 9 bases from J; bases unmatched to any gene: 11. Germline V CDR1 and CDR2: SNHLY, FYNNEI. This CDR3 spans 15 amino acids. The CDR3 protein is CASSEILAGVKVQYF. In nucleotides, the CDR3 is TGTGCCAGCAGTGAAATTTTAGCGGGAGTAAAGGTGCAGTACTTC. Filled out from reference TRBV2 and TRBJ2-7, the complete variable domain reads EPEVTQTPSHQVTQMGQEVILRCVPISNHLYFYWYRQILGQKVEFLVSFYNNEISEKSEIFDDQFSVERPDGSNFTLKIRSTKLEDSAMYFCASSEILAGVKVQYFGPGTRLTVT.

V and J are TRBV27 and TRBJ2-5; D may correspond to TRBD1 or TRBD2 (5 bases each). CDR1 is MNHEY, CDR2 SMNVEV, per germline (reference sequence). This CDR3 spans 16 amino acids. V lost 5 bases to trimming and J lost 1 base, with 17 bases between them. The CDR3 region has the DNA TGTGCCAGCAGTACCCGGACTCCGGGGCCCCAAGAGACCCAGTACTTC. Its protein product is CASSTRTPGPQETQYF.

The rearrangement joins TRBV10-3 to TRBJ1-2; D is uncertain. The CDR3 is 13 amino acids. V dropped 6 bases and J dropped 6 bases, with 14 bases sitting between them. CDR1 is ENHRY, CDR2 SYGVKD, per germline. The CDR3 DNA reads TGTGCCATCAGGCAGACACGAAATGATGGCTACACCTTC. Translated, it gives CAIRQTRNDGYTF.

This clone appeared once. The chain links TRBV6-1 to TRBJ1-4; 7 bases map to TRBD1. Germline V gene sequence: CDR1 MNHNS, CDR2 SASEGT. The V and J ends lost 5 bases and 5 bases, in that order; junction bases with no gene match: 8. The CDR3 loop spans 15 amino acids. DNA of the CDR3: TGTGCCAGCAGTAGAGGGACAGTTCCCAATGAAAAACTGTTTTTT. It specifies CASSRGTVPNEKLFF.

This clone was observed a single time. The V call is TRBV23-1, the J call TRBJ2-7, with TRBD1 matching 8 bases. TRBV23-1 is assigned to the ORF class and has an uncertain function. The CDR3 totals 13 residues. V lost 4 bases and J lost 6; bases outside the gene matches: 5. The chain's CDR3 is CASSPETGVEQYF. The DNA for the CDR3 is TGCGCCAGCAGTCCAGAGACAGGGGTCGAGCAGTACTTC.

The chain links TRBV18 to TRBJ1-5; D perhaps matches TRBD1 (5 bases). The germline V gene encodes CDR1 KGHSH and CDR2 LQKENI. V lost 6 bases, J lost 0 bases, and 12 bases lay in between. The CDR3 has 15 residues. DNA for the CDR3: TGTGCCAGCTCGTTGGGACGTTATAGCAATCAGCCCCAGCATTTT. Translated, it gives CASSLGRYSNQPQHF.

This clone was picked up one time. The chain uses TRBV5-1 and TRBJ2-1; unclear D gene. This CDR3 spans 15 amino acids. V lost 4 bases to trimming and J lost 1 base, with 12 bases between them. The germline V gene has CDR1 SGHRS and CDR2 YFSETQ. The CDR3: CASSLTGLSYNEQFF. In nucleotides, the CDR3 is TGCGCCAGCAGCCTTACTGGGCTATCCTACAATGAGCAGTTCTTC.

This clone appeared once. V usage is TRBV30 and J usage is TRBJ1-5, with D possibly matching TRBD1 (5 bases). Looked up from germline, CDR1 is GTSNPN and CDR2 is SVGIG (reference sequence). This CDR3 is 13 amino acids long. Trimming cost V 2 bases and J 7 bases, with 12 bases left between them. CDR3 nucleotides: TGTGCCTGGAGTTCGCAGGGAGGACAGCCCCAGCATTTT. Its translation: CAWSSQGGQPQHF.

The CDR3 sequence: CASSSDGGAVLNEQFF. The DNA for the CDR3 is TGTGCCAGCAGCTCAGACGGGGGGGCGGTCTTAAATGAGCAGTTCTTC. The chain has TRBV7-7 and TRBJ2-1, with 8 bases that match TRBD2. Germline V CDR1 and CDR2: SSHAT, FNYEAQ (reference sequence). The CDR3 length is 16 residues. Trimming cost V 4 bases and J 7 bases; bases outside gene matches: 12.

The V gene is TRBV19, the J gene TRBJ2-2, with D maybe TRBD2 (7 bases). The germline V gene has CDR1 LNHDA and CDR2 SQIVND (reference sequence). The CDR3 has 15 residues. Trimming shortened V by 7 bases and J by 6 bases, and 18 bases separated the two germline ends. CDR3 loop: CASTRGQGRAGELFF. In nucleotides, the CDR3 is TGTGCCAGTACTCGGGGCCAGGGGAGGGCCGGGGAGCTGTTTTTT.

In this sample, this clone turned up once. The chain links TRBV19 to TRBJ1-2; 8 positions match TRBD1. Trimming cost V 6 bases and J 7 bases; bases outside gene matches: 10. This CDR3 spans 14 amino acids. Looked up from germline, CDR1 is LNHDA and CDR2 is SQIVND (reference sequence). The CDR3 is CASSGQGPSGGYTF. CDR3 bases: TGTGCCAGTAGCGGACAGGGCCCCAGTGGTGGCTACACCTTC.

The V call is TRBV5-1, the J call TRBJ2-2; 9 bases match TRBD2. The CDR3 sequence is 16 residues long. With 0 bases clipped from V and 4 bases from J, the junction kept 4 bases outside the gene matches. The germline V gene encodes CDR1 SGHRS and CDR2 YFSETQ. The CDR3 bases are TGCGCCAGCAGCTTGGTTGGCGGGAGGGGCACCGGGGAGCTGTTTTTT. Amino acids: CASSLVGGRGTGELFF. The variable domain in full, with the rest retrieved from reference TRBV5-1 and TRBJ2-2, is KAGVTQTPRYLIKTRGQQVTLSCSPISGHRSVSWYQQTPGQGLQFLFEYFSETQRNKGNFPGRFSGRQFSNSRSEMNVSTLELGDSALYLCASSLVGGRGTGELFFGEGSRLTVL.

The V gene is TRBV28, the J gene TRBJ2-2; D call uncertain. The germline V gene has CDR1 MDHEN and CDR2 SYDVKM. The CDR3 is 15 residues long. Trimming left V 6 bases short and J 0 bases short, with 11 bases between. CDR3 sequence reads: CASSRTGTNTGELFF. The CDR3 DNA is TGTGCCAGCAGCCGAACTGGGACGAACACCGGGGAGCTGTTTTTT.

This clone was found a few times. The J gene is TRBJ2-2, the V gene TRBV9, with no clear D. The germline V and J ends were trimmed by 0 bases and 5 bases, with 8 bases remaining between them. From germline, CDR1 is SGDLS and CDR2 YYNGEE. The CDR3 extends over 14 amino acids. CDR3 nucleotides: TGTGCCAGCAGCGTAGGTCATGGGACCGGGGAGCTGTTTTTT. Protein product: CASSVGHGTGELFF.

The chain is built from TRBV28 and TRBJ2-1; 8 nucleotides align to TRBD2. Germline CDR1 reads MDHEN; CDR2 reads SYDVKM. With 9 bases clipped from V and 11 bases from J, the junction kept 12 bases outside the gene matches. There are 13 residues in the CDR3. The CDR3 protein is CASSLSGTNQQFF. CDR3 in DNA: TGTGCCAGTAGCCTTAGCGGGACGAATCAGCAGTTCTTC.

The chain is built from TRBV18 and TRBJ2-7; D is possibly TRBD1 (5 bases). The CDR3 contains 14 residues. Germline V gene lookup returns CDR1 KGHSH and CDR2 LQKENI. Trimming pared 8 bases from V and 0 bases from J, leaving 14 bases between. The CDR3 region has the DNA TGTGCCAGCGCCGAACAGGTTAACTCCTACGAGCAGTACTTC. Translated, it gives CASAEQVNSYEQYF.

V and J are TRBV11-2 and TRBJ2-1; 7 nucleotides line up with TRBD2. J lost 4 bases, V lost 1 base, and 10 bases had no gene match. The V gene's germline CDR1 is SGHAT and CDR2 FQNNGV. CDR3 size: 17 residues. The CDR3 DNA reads TGTGCCAGCAGCTTAGGGCGAGGGCTAGCGGCGTACAATGAGCAGTTCTTC. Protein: CASSLGRGLAAYNEQFF.